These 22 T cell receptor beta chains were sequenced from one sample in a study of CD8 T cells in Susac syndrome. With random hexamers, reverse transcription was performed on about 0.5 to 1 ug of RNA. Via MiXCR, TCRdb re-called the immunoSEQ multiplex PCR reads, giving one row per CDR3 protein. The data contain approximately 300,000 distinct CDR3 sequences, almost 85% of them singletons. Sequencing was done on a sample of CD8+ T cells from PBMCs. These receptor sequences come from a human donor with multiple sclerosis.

CDR3: CASIGVLNTEAFF. In DNA form, the CDR3 reads TGTGCCAGTATTGGAGTTCTGAACACTGAAGCTTTCTTT. The chain is built from TRBV19 and TRBJ1-1; unclear D gene. In germline, CDR1 is LNHDA, CDR2 SQIVND (reference sequence). There are 13 residues in the CDR3. V gave up 7 bases and J gave up 0 bases, with 9 bases separating them.

CDR3 amino acids: CASSPSSAPYEQYF. The CDR3 DNA reads TGTGCCAGCAGTCCCTCCAGCGCTCCCTACGAGCAGTACTTC. The V gene is TRBV28, the J gene TRBJ2-7; unclear D gene. The V end lost 5 bases, the J end lost 2 bases, and 13 bases lay between the germline ends. The CDR3 contains 14 residues. Germline values: CDR1 MDHEN, CDR2 SYDVKM.

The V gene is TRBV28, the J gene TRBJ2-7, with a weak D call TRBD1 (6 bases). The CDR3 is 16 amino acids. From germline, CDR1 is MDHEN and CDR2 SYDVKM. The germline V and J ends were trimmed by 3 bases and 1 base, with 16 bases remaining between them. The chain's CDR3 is CASSLSVWQGSYEQYF. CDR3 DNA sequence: TGTGCCAGCAGTTTGTCAGTTTGGCAGGGGTCCTACGAGCAGTACTTC.

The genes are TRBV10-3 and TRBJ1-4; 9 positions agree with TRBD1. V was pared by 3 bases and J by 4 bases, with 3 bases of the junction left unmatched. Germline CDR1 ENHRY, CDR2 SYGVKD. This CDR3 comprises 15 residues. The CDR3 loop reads CAISETTGGNEKLFF. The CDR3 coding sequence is TGTGCCATCAGTGAAACGACAGGGGGTAATGAAAAACTGTTTTTT.

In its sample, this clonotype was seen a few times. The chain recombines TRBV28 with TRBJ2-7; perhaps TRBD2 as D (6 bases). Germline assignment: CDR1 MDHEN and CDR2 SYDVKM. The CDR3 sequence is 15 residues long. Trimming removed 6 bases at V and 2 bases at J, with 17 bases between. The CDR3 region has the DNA TGTGCCAGCAGCCAGGTGGGGGGTTACCCCTACGAGCAGTACTTC. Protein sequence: CASSQVGGYPYEQYF.

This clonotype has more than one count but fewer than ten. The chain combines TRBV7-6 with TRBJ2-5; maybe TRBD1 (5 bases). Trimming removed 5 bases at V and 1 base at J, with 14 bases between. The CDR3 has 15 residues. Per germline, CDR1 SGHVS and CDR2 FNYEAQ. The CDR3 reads CASSPVDGAQETQYF. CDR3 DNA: TGTGCCAGCAGCCCAGTCGATGGGGCCCAAGAGACCCAGTACTTC. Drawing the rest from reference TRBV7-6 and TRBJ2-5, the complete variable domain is GAGVSQSPRYKVTKRGQDVALRCDPISGHVSLYWYRQALGQGPEFLTYFNYEAQQDKSGLPNDRFSAERPEGSISTLTIQRTEQRDSAMYRCASSPVDGAQETQYFGPGTRLLVL.

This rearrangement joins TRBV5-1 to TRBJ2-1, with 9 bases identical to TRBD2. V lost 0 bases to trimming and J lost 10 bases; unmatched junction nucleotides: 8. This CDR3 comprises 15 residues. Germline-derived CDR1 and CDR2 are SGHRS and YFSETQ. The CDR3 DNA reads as TGCGCCAGCAGCTTGGGCGGACTAGGGACTAGCGAGCAGTTCTTC. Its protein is CASSLGGLGTSEQFF.

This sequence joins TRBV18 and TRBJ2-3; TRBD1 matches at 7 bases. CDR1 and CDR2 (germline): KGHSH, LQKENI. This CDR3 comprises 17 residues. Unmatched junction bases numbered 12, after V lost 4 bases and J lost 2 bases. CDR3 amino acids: CASSLNSQGHDTDTQYF. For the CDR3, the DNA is TGTGCCAGCTCACTTAATTCACAGGGGCACGACACAGATACGCAGTATTTT.

The CDR3 loop is CASSPPESYTEAFF. The CDR3 region has the DNA TGTGCCAGCAGCCCCCCGGAGTCTTACACTGAAGCTTTCTTT. The chain carries TRBV7-9 and TRBJ1-1; D unresolved. The germline V gene has CDR1 SEHNR and CDR2 FQNEAQ (reference sequence). The CDR3 has 14 amino acids. V was clipped by 5 bases and J by 3 bases, with 13 bases between them.

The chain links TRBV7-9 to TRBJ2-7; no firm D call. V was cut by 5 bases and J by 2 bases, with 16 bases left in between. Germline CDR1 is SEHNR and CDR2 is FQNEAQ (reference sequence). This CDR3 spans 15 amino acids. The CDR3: CASSQGTLGTYEQYF. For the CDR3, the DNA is TGTGCCAGCAGCCAAGGAACCCTCGGAACCTACGAGCAGTACTTC.

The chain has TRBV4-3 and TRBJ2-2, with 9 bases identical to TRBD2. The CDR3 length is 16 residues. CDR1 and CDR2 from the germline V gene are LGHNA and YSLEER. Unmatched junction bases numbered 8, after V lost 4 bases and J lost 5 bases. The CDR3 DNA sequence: TGCGCCAGCAGCCGAGATAGCGGGAGTAGGACCGGGGAGCTGTTTTTT. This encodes CASSRDSGSRTGELFF.

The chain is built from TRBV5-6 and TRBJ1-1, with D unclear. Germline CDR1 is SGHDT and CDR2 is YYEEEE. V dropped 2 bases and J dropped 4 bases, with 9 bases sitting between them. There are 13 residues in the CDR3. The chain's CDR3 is CASSLRGITEAFF. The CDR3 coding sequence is TGTGCCAGCAGCTTACGAGGGATCACTGAAGCTTTCTTT.

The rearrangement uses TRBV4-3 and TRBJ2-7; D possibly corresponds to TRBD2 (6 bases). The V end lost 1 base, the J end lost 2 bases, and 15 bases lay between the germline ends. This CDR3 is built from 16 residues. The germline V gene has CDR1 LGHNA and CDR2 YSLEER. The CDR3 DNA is TGCGCCAGCAGCCAAGCCATCGGGGCGGGGACCTACGAGCAGTACTTC. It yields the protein CASSQAIGAGTYEQYF.

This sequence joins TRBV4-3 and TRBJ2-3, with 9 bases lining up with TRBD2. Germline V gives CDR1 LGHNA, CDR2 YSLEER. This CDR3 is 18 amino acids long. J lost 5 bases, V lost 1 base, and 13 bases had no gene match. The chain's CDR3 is CASSQGRPSGMYGDTQYF. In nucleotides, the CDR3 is TGCGCCAGCAGCCAAGGACGCCCTAGCGGGATGTATGGAGATACGCAGTATTTT.

CDR3 bases: TGTGCCAGCAAAACCAGGGGGCCCCAGGGAGAGCTGTTTTTT. Its protein product is CASKTRGPQGELFF. The chain joins TRBV28 to TRBJ2-2; 8 nucleotides match TRBD1. CDR3 size: 14 residues. V shed 7 bases and J 11 bases; nucleotides not matched to a gene: 12. The V gene's germline CDR1 is MDHEN and CDR2 SYDVKM.

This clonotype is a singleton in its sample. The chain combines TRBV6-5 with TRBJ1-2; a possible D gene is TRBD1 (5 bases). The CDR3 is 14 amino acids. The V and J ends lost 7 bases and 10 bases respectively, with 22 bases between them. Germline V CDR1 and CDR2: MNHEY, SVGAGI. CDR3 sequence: CASTSNPDSIFYTF. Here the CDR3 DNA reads TGTGCCAGCACCTCTAACCCCGACAGTATTTTCTACACCTTC.

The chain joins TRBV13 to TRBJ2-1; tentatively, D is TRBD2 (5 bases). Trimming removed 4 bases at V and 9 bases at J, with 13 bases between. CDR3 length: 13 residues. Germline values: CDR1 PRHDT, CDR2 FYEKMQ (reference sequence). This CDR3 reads CASSSITSFEQFF. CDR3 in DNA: TGTGCCAGCAGCTCCATTACTAGTTTTGAGCAGTTCTTC. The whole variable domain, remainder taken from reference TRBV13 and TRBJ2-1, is AAGVIQSPRHLIKEKRETATLKCYPIPRHDTVYWYQQGPGQDPQFLISFYEKMQSDKGSIPDRFSAQQFSDYHSELNMSSLELGDSALYFCASSSITSFEQFFGPGTRLTVL.

The CDR3 loop is CAVTSESYNEQFF. CDR3 bases: TGTGCCGTTACTAGCGAATCCTACAATGAGCAGTTCTTC. This rearrangement joins TRBV30 to TRBJ2-1; 7 bases agree with TRBD2. CDR1 GTSNPN and CDR2 SVGIG come from the germline V gene (reference sequence). The CDR3 length is 13 residues. The V gene end was trimmed by 8 bases and the J gene end by 1 base; junction bases not matched to a gene: 5. Based on the CDR3 plus reference TRBV30 and TRBJ2-1, the full variable domain is SQTIHQWPATLVQPVGSPLSLECTVEGTSNPNLYWYRQAAGRGLQLLFYSVGIGQISSEVPQNLSASRPQDRQFILSSKKLLLSDSGFYLCAVTSESYNEQFFGPGTRLTVL.

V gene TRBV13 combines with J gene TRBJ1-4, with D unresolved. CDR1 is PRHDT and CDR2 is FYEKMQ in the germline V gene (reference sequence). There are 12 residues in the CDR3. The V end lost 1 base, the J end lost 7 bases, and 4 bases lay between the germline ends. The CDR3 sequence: CASSLVSEKLFF. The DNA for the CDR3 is TGTGCCAGCAGCTTAGTAAGTGAAAAACTGTTTTTT.

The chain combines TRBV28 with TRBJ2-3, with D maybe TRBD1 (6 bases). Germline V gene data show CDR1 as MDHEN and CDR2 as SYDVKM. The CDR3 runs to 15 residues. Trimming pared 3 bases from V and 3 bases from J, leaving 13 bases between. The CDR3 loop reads CASSLFSQGTDTQYF. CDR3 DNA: TGTGCCAGCAGTTTGTTCTCCCAGGGGACAGATACGCAGTATTTT.

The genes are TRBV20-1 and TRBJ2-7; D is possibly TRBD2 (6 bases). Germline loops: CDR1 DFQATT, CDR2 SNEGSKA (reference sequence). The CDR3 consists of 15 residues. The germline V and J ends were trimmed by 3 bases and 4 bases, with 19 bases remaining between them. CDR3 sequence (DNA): TGCAGTGCTAGTGTTCTCCGGGACTCCCCTTACGAGCAGTACTTC. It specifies CSASVLRDSPYEQYF.

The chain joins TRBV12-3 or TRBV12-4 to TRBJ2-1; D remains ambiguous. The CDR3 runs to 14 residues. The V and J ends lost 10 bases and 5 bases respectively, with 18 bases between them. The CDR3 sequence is CANSKRNTDNEQFF. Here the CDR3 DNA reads TGTGCCAACTCTAAACGCAATACCGACAATGAGCAGTTCTTC.